The next 21 T cell receptor beta chains were all read from a single sample in a study of T cell changes during pregnancy in multiple sclerosis (dated by TCRdb to between 2018 and 2020). To prepare the library, the immunoSEQ multiplex PCR assay was applied. The immuneACCESS repertoire file appears here via TCRdb, limited to in-frame rearrangements. These files lack a portion of the clones; in checked studies, under half of the deficit traces to unresolved V genes, and the cause of the others is not known. The sample profile shows 30,000 to 45,000 clones; 75% to 95% of them were found once. The top ten clonotypes cover more than 0.4% of the sample. The material sequenced was CD4+ T cells from peripheral blood mononuclear cells, taken in the third trimester of pregnancy. These receptors came from a female donor with multiple sclerosis, enrolled in a pregnancy study.

The rearrangement uses TRBV18 and TRBJ2-3; 12 bases line up with TRBD2. J gave up 6 bases and V 5 bases, and 3 bases lay outside the gene matches. CDR1 is KGHSH and CDR2 is LQKENI in the germline V gene. This CDR3 comprises 14 residues. DNA for the CDR3: TGTGCCAGCTCAGCTGGACTAGCGGGGGATACGCAGTATTTT. The encoded protein is CASSAGLAGDTQYF.

This clone was counted once. The chain recombines TRBV11-2 with TRBJ2-5, with D possibly matching TRBD1 (5 bases). Trimming left V 5 bases short and J 6 bases short, with 19 bases between. Germline assignment: CDR1 SGHAT and CDR2 FQNNGV. The CDR3 loop spans 15 amino acids. CDR3 DNA: TGTGCCAGCAGCCTACTTGATCACGTGGGGCAGACCCAGTACTTC. Translation gives CASSLLDHVGQTQYF.

V gene TRBV10-3 combines with J gene TRBJ2-3; D unclear. The CDR3 length is 13 residues. The germline V and J ends were trimmed by 4 bases and 6 bases, with 11 bases remaining between them. CDR1 and CDR2 (germline): ENHRY, SYGVKD. The CDR3 reads CAISATAADTQYF. CDR3 nucleotides: TGTGCCATCAGTGCCACCGCCGCGGATACGCAGTATTTT.

CDR3 sequence reads: CASSQQIQISGNTIYF. As DNA, the CDR3 is TGCGCCAGCAGCCAACAAATACAGATCTCTGGAAACACCATATATTTT. The rearrangement uses TRBV4-3 and TRBJ1-3, with D unclear. Germline V lookup: CDR1 LGHNA, CDR2 YSLEER. CDR3 length equals 16 residues. V was cut by 2 bases and J by 0 bases, with 11 bases left in between.

This rearrangement joins TRBV19 to TRBJ2-7, with TRBD1 matching 12 bases. This CDR3 contains 15 residues. CDR1 and CDR2 from the germline V gene are LNHDA and SQIVND (reference sequence). V was clipped by 3 bases and J by 5 bases; unmatched bases: 5. The CDR3 protein is CASSIGRDRGHEQYF. In nucleotides, the CDR3 is TGTGCCAGTAGTATTGGTCGGGACAGGGGGCACGAGCAGTACTTC. The variable domain in full, completed from reference TRBV19 and TRBJ2-7, reads DGGITQSPKYLFRKEGQNVTLSCEQNLNHDAMYWYRQDPGQGLRLIYYSQIVNDFQKGDIAEGYSVSREKKESFPLTVTSAQKNPTAFYLCASSIGRDRGHEQYFGPGTRLTVT.

The J gene is TRBJ2-7, the V gene TRBV7-9; TRBD1 agrees at 7 bases. This CDR3 spans 14 amino acids. After removal of 2 bases from V and 0 bases from J, the junction contained 1 base not matched to a gene. Looked up from germline, CDR1 is SEHNR and CDR2 is FQNEAQ (reference sequence). Here the CDR3 DNA reads TGTGCCAGCAGCTTATGGGACAGCTCCTACGAGCAGTACTTC. The encoded protein is CASSLWDSSYEQYF.

The V call is TRBV27, the J call TRBJ2-7, with no clear D. Germline-derived CDR1 and CDR2 are MNHEY and SMNVEV (reference sequence). The CDR3 length is 11 residues. Trimming pared 3 bases from V and 3 bases from J, leaving 3 bases between. The CDR3 DNA follows: TGTGCCAGCAGTTTCGGCTACGAGCAGTACTTC. Its protein is CASSFGYEQYF.

V gene TRBV12-5 combines with J gene TRBJ2-2, with 9 nucleotides matching TRBD2. The CDR3 has 14 amino acids. The junction had 5 bases not matched to a gene; V was cut back by 8 bases and J by 4 bases. Germline V gene data show CDR1 as LGHNT and CDR2 as FRNRAP. CDR3 sequence reads: CASSSGLATGELFF. DNA of the CDR3: TGTGCTAGTTCCTCGGGACTAGCCACCGGGGAGCTGTTTTTT.

The chain links TRBV5-1 to TRBJ2-2, with 7 bases aligning to TRBD2. CDR3 length: 16 amino acids. CDR1 and CDR2 (germline): SGHRS, YFSETQ. With V trimmed by 3 bases and J by 2 bases, 7 bases remained unmatched. This CDR3 reads CASSSRLAVNTGELFF. CDR3 nucleotides: TGCGCCAGCAGCTCCCGGCTAGCGGTCAACACCGGGGAGCTGTTTTTT.

V and J are TRBV5-1 and TRBJ1-1; D might be TRBD1 (5 bases). The CDR3 sequence is 16 residues long. Germline V gives CDR1 SGHRS, CDR2 YFSETQ. The ends were cut back, 0 bases at V and 6 bases at J, with 18 bases in the middle. The CDR3 DNA follows: TGCGCCAGCAGCTTGGCCGGTCGTCAGGGCGGCGCTGAAGCTTTCTTT. Protein sequence: CASSLAGRQGGAEAFF.

This clone was seen a single time. The genes are TRBV9 and TRBJ2-7, with D possibly matching TRBD2 (7 bases). The CDR3 extends over 14 amino acids. Trimming took 0 bases from V and 6 from J, leaving 13 bases between them. CDR1 and CDR2 from the germline V gene are SGDLS and YYNGEE. The CDR3 spells CASSVEGGLSEQYF. CDR3 nucleotides: TGTGCCAGCAGCGTAGAGGGGGGGTTGTCCGAGCAGTACTTC.

The DNA for the CDR3 is TGTGCCAGCAGTCCTAGTAATCAGCCCCAGCATTTT. Amino acid sequence: CASSPSNQPQHF. The chain joins TRBV6-1 to TRBJ1-5, with D hard to call. CDR1 is MNHNS, CDR2 SASEGT, per germline. The V and J ends lost 5 bases and 4 bases respectively, with 6 bases between them. This CDR3 has 12 amino acids.

The chain employs TRBV4-3 and TRBJ2-7; maybe TRBD1 (5 bases). The CDR3 sequence is 13 residues long. CDR1 and CDR2 (germline): LGHNA, YSLEER. V was clipped by 4 bases and J by 5 bases, with 12 bases between them. The CDR3 loop reads CASSRLRVHEQYF. The CDR3 nucleotides read TGCGCCAGCAGCCGACTCAGGGTTCACGAGCAGTACTTC.

The chain employs TRBV29-1 and TRBJ1-2, with TRBD1 as a possible D gene (5 bases). CDR3 length: 13 amino acids. Trimming stripped 4 bases from V and 8 bases from J, with 17 bases between. Looked up from germline, CDR1 is SQVTM and CDR2 is ANQGSEA. For the CDR3, the DNA is TGCAGCGTTGGGTGGACGGGAGGGGAGGGCTACACCTTC. It encodes CSVGWTGGEGYTF.

This sequence joins TRBV7-2 and TRBJ2-7; the match to TRBD2 covers 8 bases. The CDR3 consists of 16 residues. The V gene's germline CDR1 is SGHTA and CDR2 FQGNSA. V was pared by 1 base and J by 0 bases, with 5 bases of the junction left unmatched. The CDR3 loop reads CASSLGAGGLSYEQYF. The DNA of the CDR3 is TGTGCCAGCAGCTTAGGCGCGGGAGGCCTCTCCTACGAGCAGTACTTC. Looking up the rest from reference TRBV7-2 and TRBJ2-7 gives the full variable domain: GAGVSQSPSNKVTEKGKDVELRCDPISGHTALYWYRQSLGQGLEFLIYFQGNSAPDKSGLPSDRFSAERTGGSVSTLTIQRTQQEDSAVYLCASSLGAGGLSYEQYFGPGTRLTVT.

The chain couples TRBV30 to TRBJ2-5; D is possibly TRBD1 (5 bases). V lost 2 bases, J lost 4 bases, and 5 bases lay in between. Germline CDR1 reads GTSNPN; CDR2 reads SVGIG (reference sequence). The CDR3 contains 11 residues. CDR3 nucleotide sequence: TGTGCCTGGAGTCAGGGAGAGACCCAGTACTTC. Protein product: CAWSQGETQYF.

The J gene is TRBJ1-4, the V gene TRBV4-2, with a possible D match to TRBD1 (5 bases). Looked up from germline, CDR1 is LGHNA and CDR2 is YNFKEQ. The CDR3 consists of 19 residues. The V gene lost 0 bases and the J gene lost 2 bases, with 19 bases spanning the gap. The CDR3 sequence: CASSQDGGFSGWTNEKLFF. The DNA for the CDR3 is TGTGCCAGCAGCCAAGATGGGGGGTTCTCAGGGTGGACTAATGAAAAACTGTTTTTT.

The CDR3 DNA follows: TGTGCCAGCAGTCTCCACCCAGGGTCCATGAACACTGAAGCTTTCTTT. Protein: CASSLHPGSMNTEAFF. The chain links TRBV27 to TRBJ1-1, with TRBD1 as a possible D gene (5 bases). Germline V CDR1 and CDR2: MNHEY, SMNVEV (reference sequence). Trimming cost V 5 bases and J 0 bases, with 16 bases left between them. The CDR3 extends over 16 amino acids.

The J gene is TRBJ2-6, the V gene TRBV4-1, with 7 positions matching TRBD2. V shed 0 bases and J 0 bases; nucleotides not matched to a gene: 2. The CDR3 contains 17 residues. Germline CDR1 reads MGHRA; CDR2 reads YSYEKL. The CDR3 DNA sequence: TGCGCCAGCAGCCAAGAATCGGGAGGCTCTGGGGCCAACGTCCTGACTTTC. Residues: CASSQESGGSGANVLTF.

This chain joins TRBV7-2 and TRBJ2-7, with D maybe TRBD1 (6 bases). V was trimmed by 0 bases and J by 5 bases, leaving 17 bases between them. The CDR3 runs to 16 residues. Germline CDR1 and CDR2: SGHTA and FQGNSA. The CDR3 DNA sequence: TGTGCCAGCAGCTTAGCCCCAGGGGCCTCTTCCAACGAGCAGTACTTC. This translates into CASSLAPGASSNEQYF.

The V and J genes are TRBV5-1 and TRBJ1-4; 9 bases align to TRBD1. Germline V lookup: CDR1 SGHRS, CDR2 YFSETQ. With 4 bases clipped from V and 3 bases from J, the junction kept 7 bases outside the gene matches. CDR3 length equals 16 residues. The CDR3, as DNA: TGCGCCAGCAGCCAAACAGGGGGCACGGCTAATGAAAAACTGTTTTTT. This codes for CASSQTGGTANEKLFF.